The 20 T cell receptor beta chains given below trace back to one sample, sequenced in a study of control samples from healthy donors and cancer patients. Repertoires were generated with immunoSEQ multiplex PCR, while TCRdb's copy carries only in-frame clones and drops some. Of tens of thousands of clones in the sample, around 92% were seen once. Sample: blood. The receptors here all came from a man aged 30 to 45 in good health.

The V call is TRBV5-1, the J call TRBJ2-5; 9 nucleotides match TRBD1. CDR3 length: 15 residues. V gave up 3 bases and J gave up 5 bases; unmatched junction bases: 8. Germline values: CDR1 SGHRS, CDR2 YFSETQ. CDR3 DNA: TGCGCCAGCAGCTACACAGGGGGCTCCGGGGAGACCCAGTACTTC. Translated, it gives CASSYTGGSGETQYF.

The chain combines TRBV7-8 with TRBJ2-7, with D unresolved. Germline V gene data show CDR1 as SGHVS and CDR2 as FQNEAQ. The CDR3 is 14 residues long. Trimming removed 1 base at V and 7 bases at J, with 14 bases between. CDR3 coding DNA: TGTGCCAGCAGCTTAGTTCGGCTATCCGGGGAGCAGTACTTC. This encodes CASSLVRLSGEQYF.

The chain employs TRBV5-1 and TRBJ2-7, with unresolved D. In germline, CDR1 is SGHRS, CDR2 YFSETQ. This CDR3 is 15 amino acids long. Trimming pared 0 bases from V and 0 bases from J, leaving 10 bases between. The CDR3 spells CASSLVTASSYEQYF. In DNA form, the CDR3 reads TGCGCCAGCAGCTTGGTAACGGCGAGCTCCTACGAGCAGTACTTC.

The chain uses TRBV5-1 and TRBJ1-4; D call uncertain. V was shortened by 4 bases and J by 4 bases, with 14 bases between the two germline ends. Germline V gives CDR1 SGHRS, CDR2 YFSETQ. This CDR3 comprises 15 residues. The CDR3: CASSALGSSNEKLFF. The CDR3 nucleotides are TGCGCCAGCAGCGCATTGGGGTCTAGTAATGAAAAACTGTTTTTT.

The chain joins TRBV19 to TRBJ2-3; TRBD2 matches at 7 bases. Germline loops: CDR1 LNHDA, CDR2 SQIVND (reference sequence). Trimming removed 11 bases from V and 6 bases from J; junction bases left unmatched: 14. The CDR3 covers 14 residues. CDR3 residues: CASSRGDFRDTQYF. The CDR3 DNA follows: TGTGCCTCTTCCCGGGGGGATTTTAGGGATACGCAGTATTTT.

The V and J genes are TRBV11-2 and TRBJ2-1; tentatively, D is TRBD1 (6 bases). Germline CDR1 and CDR2: SGHAT and FQNNGV. The length of the CDR3 is 14 residues. Trimming pared 3 bases from V and 2 bases from J, leaving 8 bases between. In nucleotides, the CDR3 is TGTGCCAGCAGCTTCGAGGGGGCCTACAATGAGCAGTTCTTC. As protein: CASSFEGAYNEQFF.

The chain couples TRBV6-1 to TRBJ1-2, with D perhaps matching TRBD1 (5 bases). Trimming took 1 base from V and 4 from J, leaving 10 bases between them. This CDR3 is built from 14 residues. Per the germline V gene, CDR1 is MNHNS and CDR2 is SASEGT. DNA for the CDR3: TGTGCCAGCAGTGAAGTTGCCAGGGCCTATGGCTACACCTTC. Amino acid sequence: CASSEVARAYGYTF.

Details on this clone: At the DNA level, this CDR3 is encoded by other sequences in the same sample as well. The chain couples TRBV27 to TRBJ1-1; 9 bases agree with TRBD1. The CDR3 spans 16 residues. Trimming took 2 bases from V and 5 from J; bases not matched to a gene: 9. Germline CDR1 MNHEY, CDR2 SMNVEV (reference sequence). CDR3 nucleotides: TGTGCCAGCAGTTTAGGAACGGGGACAGGGAGGACTGAAGCTTTCTTT. Amino acid sequence: CASSLGTGTGRTEAFF.

The V and J genes are TRBV28 and TRBJ1-4; 7 bases map to TRBD1. CDR3 size: 14 residues. Germline loops: CDR1 MDHEN, CDR2 SYDVKM. Trimming cost V 5 bases and J 7 bases; bases outside gene matches: 7. CDR3 in amino acids: CASSLGQPPEKLFF. The CDR3 bases are TGTGCCAGCAGTCTGGGACAGCCCCCTGAAAAACTGTTTTTT.

This CDR3 is CAWNPTSGSSYEQYF. CDR3 nucleotides: TGTGCCTGGAACCCAACTAGCGGGAGCTCCTACGAGCAGTACTTC. The rearrangement joins TRBV30 to TRBJ2-7, with 11 bases aligning to TRBD2. The CDR3 covers 15 residues. Germline V gene lookup returns CDR1 GTSNPN and CDR2 SVGIG (reference sequence). The trim removed 4 bases at V and 0 bases at J, leaving 5 bases unmatched.

J is TRBJ2-7 and V is TRBV5-5; a possible D gene is TRBD2 (6 bases). The germline V gene encodes CDR1 SGHKS and CDR2 YYEKEE (reference sequence). V lost 3 bases and J lost 0, with 10 bases in between. The CDR3 is 14 amino acids. This CDR3 is CASSSRESSYEQYF. The CDR3 coding sequence is TGTGCCAGCAGCTCCCGGGAGAGCTCCTACGAGCAGTACTTC.

A note on this clone: A read error may produce the germline difference seen at one junction end. The chain couples TRBV11-1 to TRBJ2-5; a possible D gene is TRBD1 (6 bases). Looked up from germline, CDR1 is SGHAT and CDR2 is FQDESV (reference sequence). This CDR3 has 16 residues. CDR3 DNA sequence: TGTGCCAGCAGCCTAGCATCCAGGGGAACCAGAGAGACCCAGTACTTC. Amino acid sequence: CASSLASRGTRETQYF.

Here the CDR3 DNA reads TGTGCCAGCAGCCCGGGGGAGGCCGGGGAGCTGTTTTTT. It yields the protein CASSPGEAGELFF. This chain uses TRBV6-2 or TRBV6-3 with TRBJ2-2, with D possibly being TRBD2 (6 bases). V dropped 6 bases and J dropped 6 bases, with 11 bases sitting between them. The CDR3 is made up of 13 amino acids. CDR1 and CDR2 from the germline V gene are MNHEY and SVGEGT.

This chain joins TRBV7-2 and TRBJ1-2; unclear D gene. Trimming pared 5 bases from V and 1 base from J, leaving 8 bases between. Germline-derived CDR1 and CDR2 are SGHTA and FQGNSA. There are 13 residues in the CDR3. The CDR3 sequence: CASSPQDNYGYTF. The CDR3 nucleotides read TGTGCCAGCAGCCCACAAGATAACTATGGCTACACCTTC.

The chain employs TRBV11-2 and TRBJ1-1; maybe TRBD1 (6 bases). V was shortened by 5 bases and J by 1 base, with 20 bases between the two germline ends. The CDR3 extends over 17 amino acids. Looked up from germline, CDR1 is SGHAT and CDR2 is FQNNGV. CDR3 DNA sequence: TGTGCCAGCAGCCCCGTCGGATTGGCGACAGGGAACACTGAAGCTTTCTTT. It yields the protein CASSPVGLATGNTEAFF.

The V and J genes are TRBV7-2 and TRBJ2-3, with 14 bases aligning to TRBD2. The junction had 6 bases not matched to a gene; V was cut back by 5 bases and J by 5 bases. Per germline, CDR1 SGHTA and CDR2 FQGNSA. The CDR3 consists of 16 residues. CDR3 in DNA: TGTGCCAGCAGCAAGACTAGCGGGGGGGCGGGAGATACGCAGTATTTT. Amino acids: CASSKTSGGAGDTQYF.

CDR3 in amino acids: CASSLGDFSGNTIYF. CDR3 DNA sequence: TGTGCCAGCAGCCTAGGTGATTTCTCTGGAAACACCATATATTTT. The genes are TRBV7-2 and TRBJ1-3; D remains unclear. V lost 5 bases to trimming and J lost 0 bases, with 11 bases between them. Germline-derived CDR1 and CDR2 are SGHTA and FQGNSA. The CDR3 runs to 15 residues. Drawing the rest from reference TRBV7-2 and TRBJ1-3, the complete variable domain is GAGVSQSPSNKVTEKGKDVELRCDPISGHTALYWYRQSLGQGLEFLIYFQGNSAPDKSGLPSDRFSAERTGGSVSTLTIQRTQQEDSAVYLCASSLGDFSGNTIYFGEGSWLTVV.

J is TRBJ2-1 and V is TRBV19; weak D call: TRBD1 (6 bases). V lost 8 bases to trimming and J lost 8 bases, with 13 bases between them. Germline V gives CDR1 LNHDA, CDR2 SQIVND (reference sequence). The length of the CDR3 is 12 residues. The DNA of the CDR3 is TGTGCCAGTGGACGGGACATTTATGAGCAGTTCTTC. It is translated as CASGRDIYEQFF. Together with reference TRBV19 and TRBJ2-1, the CDR3 gives the full variable domain: DGGITQSPKYLFRKEGQNVTLSCEQNLNHDAMYWYRQDPGQGLRLIYYSQIVNDFQKGDIAEGYSVSREKKESFPLTVTSAQKNPTAFYLCASGRDIYEQFFGPGTRLTVL.

This chain joins TRBV14 and TRBJ2-5; D gene uncertain. V was trimmed by 0 bases and J by 2 bases, leaving 13 bases between them. Germline V gene sequence: CDR1 SGHDN, CDR2 FVKESK. The CDR3 totals 16 residues. The CDR3 sequence is CASSQDRFFRQETQYF. The CDR3 DNA follows: TGTGCCAGCAGCCAAGACCGCTTTTTTCGACAAGAGACCCAGTACTTC.

This sequence joins TRBV18 and TRBJ1-2, with TRBD1 identical over 7 bases. The V segment lost 2 bases and the J segment 2 bases; nucleotides outside the gene matches: 8. CDR1 is KGHSH, CDR2 LQKENI, per germline. The CDR3 runs to 16 residues. CDR3 nucleotides: TGTGCCAGCTCACCAGAGAAAGGGGGCGCAAACTATGGCTACACCTTC. This gives the protein CASSPEKGGANYGYTF.